Below, 10 T cell receptor beta chains from the same sample are listed, as sequenced in a study of blood T cell repertoires in COVID-19. The assay was immunoSEQ multiplex PCR, and TCRdb's table has in-frame clones only and misses some. The sample carries around 220,000 clones, about 88% recorded once. Specimen: peripheral blood. These receptors were collected from a woman aged 50 to 65 with COVID-19, enrolled during active disease.

This clone occurred once. This chain links TRBV28 with TRBJ2-6, with 10 bases identical to TRBD1. With 6 bases clipped from V and 2 bases from J, the junction kept 7 bases outside the gene matches. CDR1 is MDHEN, CDR2 SYDVKM, per germline. The CDR3 sequence is 17 residues long. In DNA, the CDR3 is TGTGCCAGCAGCTTCCCGGGACAGGGGCCTGGGGCCAACGTCCTGACTTTC. Translation gives CASSFPGQGPGANVLTF.

The chain has TRBV19 and TRBJ1-5; perhaps TRBD1 as D (5 bases). Germline CDR1 reads LNHDA; CDR2 reads SQIVND (reference sequence). There are 16 residues in the CDR3. With 4 bases removed from V and 0 bases from J, the gap between germline ends came to 13 bases. The CDR3 region is CASSRRLGGSNQPQHF. DNA for the CDR3: TGTGCCAGTAGTAGGAGGTTGGGGGGTAGCAATCAGCCCCAGCATTTT.

This sequence joins TRBV24-1 and TRBJ2-3; 7 nucleotides match TRBD1. CDR3 length equals 17 residues. Per germline, CDR1 KGHDR and CDR2 SFDVKD. With 3 bases clipped from V and 0 bases from J, the junction kept 8 bases outside the gene matches. DNA for the CDR3: TGTGCCACCAGTGATCCCGCGACAGGGATTAGCACAGATACGCAGTATTTT. As protein: CATSDPATGISTDTQYF.

The chain is built from TRBV2 and TRBJ2-7, with D tentatively TRBD2 (6 bases). The CDR3 extends over 11 amino acids. CDR1 is SNHLY, CDR2 FYNNEI, per germline. Trimming removed 10 bases at V and 5 bases at J, with 12 bases between. The CDR3 nucleotides read TGTGCCACACTTTGGACTAACGAGCAGTACGTC. Its translation is CATLWTNEQYV.

The CDR3 spells CASSELDEQFF. The CDR3 bases are TGTGCCAGCAGTGAATTAGATGAGCAGTTCTTC. This sequence joins TRBV6-1 and TRBJ2-1, with D hard to call. The CDR3 covers 11 residues. Per the germline V gene, CDR1 is MNHNS and CDR2 is SASEGT. The V end lost 2 bases, the J end lost 8 bases, and 4 bases lay between the germline ends.

This rearrangement joins TRBV5-1 to TRBJ1-5, with D tentatively TRBD1 (6 bases). CDR1 is SGHRS, CDR2 YFSETQ, per germline. The CDR3 consists of 15 residues. Trimming removed 3 bases from V and 0 bases from J, with 10 bases in between. The CDR3 nucleotides read TGCGCCAGCAGCTATACAGGGCTTAGCAATCAGCCCCAGCATTTT. This codes for CASSYTGLSNQPQHF.

The V gene is TRBV29-1, the J gene TRBJ2-1; 7 bases map to TRBD1. Germline CDR1 reads SQVTM; CDR2 reads ANQGSEA. V trimming: 8 bases; J trimming: 6 bases; junction bases outside the gene matches: 7. The CDR3 spans 12 residues. CDR3 loop: CSSRQGLNEQFF. The DNA for the CDR3 is TGCAGCTCTCGACAGGGCCTCAATGAGCAGTTCTTC.

J is TRBJ2-2 and V is TRBV10-3, with 8 positions matching TRBD2. J lost 6 bases, V lost 7 bases, and 7 bases had no gene match. Germline lookup yields CDR1 ENHRY and CDR2 SYGVKD. This CDR3 is built from 14 residues. The CDR3 sequence: CAITPTSAAGELFF. The CDR3 DNA follows: TGTGCCATCACCCCGACTAGCGCGGCCGGGGAGCTGTTTTTT.

The CDR3 DNA reads TGTGCCAGCCTTTCCCCTAGGAGTTCGGAGACCCAGTACTTC. Translating it yields CASLSPRSSETQYF. The chain recombines TRBV6-5 with TRBJ2-5; no clear D gene. Germline V CDR1 and CDR2: MNHEY, SVGAGI. Trimming pared 8 bases from V and 5 bases from J, leaving 18 bases between. The CDR3 has 14 amino acids.

In regard to this clone: This may stem from a read error, because a much larger clone lies one nucleotide away. The chain combines TRBV2 with TRBJ1-5; 8 positions match TRBD1. The CDR3 length is 13 residues. The germline V gene has CDR1 SNHLY and CDR2 FYNNEI. Trimming removed 5 bases from V and 7 bases from J; junction bases left unmatched: 4. The CDR3 region has the DNA TGTGCCAGCAGTTTGGACAGGGAGCAGCCCCAGCATTTT. Residues: CASSLDREQPQHF.